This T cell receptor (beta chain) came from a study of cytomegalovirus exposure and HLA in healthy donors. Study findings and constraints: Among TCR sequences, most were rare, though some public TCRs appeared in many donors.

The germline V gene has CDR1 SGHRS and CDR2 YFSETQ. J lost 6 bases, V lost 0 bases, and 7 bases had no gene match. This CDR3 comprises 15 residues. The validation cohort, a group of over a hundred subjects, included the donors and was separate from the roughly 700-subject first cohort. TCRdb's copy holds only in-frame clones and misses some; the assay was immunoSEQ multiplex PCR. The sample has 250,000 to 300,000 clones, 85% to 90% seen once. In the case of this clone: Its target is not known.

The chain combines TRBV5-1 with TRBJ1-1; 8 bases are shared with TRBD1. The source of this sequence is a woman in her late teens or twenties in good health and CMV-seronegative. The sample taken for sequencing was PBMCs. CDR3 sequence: CASSLEGTGYSEAFF. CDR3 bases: TGCGCCAGCAGCTTGGAGGGGACAGGCTATTCTGAAGCTTTCTTT. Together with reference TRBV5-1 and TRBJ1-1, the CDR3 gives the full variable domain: KAGVTQTPRYLIKTRGQQVTLSCSPISGHRSVSWYQQTPGQGLQFLFEYFSETQRNKGNFPGRFSGRQFSNSRSEMNVSTLELGDSALYLCASSLEGTGYSEAFFGQGTRLTVV.